Below, one TCR beta chain is given with its context. The data were taken from a study of control samples from healthy donors and cancer patients. This CDR3 comprises 14 residues. The germline gives CDR1 MNHNS, CDR2 SASEGT. The germline V and J ends were trimmed by 2 bases and 4 bases, with 9 bases remaining between them. Here immunoSEQ multiplex PCR was the method, and the copy in TCRdb shows in-frame clones only, minus some. The table records fewer than 200,000 clones, roughly 95% of them present only once. This clonotype was sampled from a young woman in good health. Sequencing used blood. The J gene is TRBJ1-3, the V gene TRBV6-1; maybe TRBD1 (5 bases). The CDR3 region is CASSELGAGNTIYF. CDR3 DNA: TGTGCCAGCAGTGAATTAGGGGCCGGAAACACCATATATTTT.